The 19 T cell receptor beta chains below all came from one sample that was sequenced in a study of tumor-infiltrating lymphocytes in primary liver carcinoma. Joint extraction of RNA and DNA used roughly 19-33 mg of bulk tissue that was unsorted. From about 0.45 ug total RNA, TCR beta cDNA was generated with a primer in the constant region. Slightly modified ARM-PCR served as the procedure for the TCR beta libraries. These libraries came from three rounds of nested multiplex PCR. Investigators reported that the first two PCR rounds, at 10 cycles each, used TRBV1-TRBV30 forward primers with a C-beta reverse primer. One entry per CDR3 protein, called by TCRdb with MiXCR from the multiplex PCR reads. The sample holds over 45,000 distinct CDR3 sequences; less than 75% are singletons and the top ten take over 25%. What was sequenced was liver tumor tissue from sampling region 5. Described subset: tumor region T5, tumor centre. These receptors all come from a man aged 35 to 55 with primary liver carcinoma and hepatitis B virus infection.

The chain recombines TRBV2 with TRBJ2-7; no firm D call. The germline gives CDR1 SNHLY, CDR2 FYNNEI. V lost 3 bases and J lost 1, with 7 bases in between. The CDR3 sequence is 13 residues long. The CDR3 loop is CASSDRQSYEQYF. The DNA of the CDR3 is TGTGCCAGCAGTGATAGGCAATCCTACGAGCAGTACTTC.

This clonotype was counted many times. The V call is TRBV11-2, the J call TRBJ2-4; D is undetermined. Germline values: CDR1 SGHAT, CDR2 FQNNGV. The CDR3 sequence is 15 residues long. Between the trimmed V and J ends, which lost 7 bases and 0 bases, there was a span of 13 bases. CDR3 sequence reads: CASTTSAVAKNIQYF. The CDR3, as DNA: TGTGCCAGCACCACTTCGGCGGTAGCCAAAAACATTCAGTACTTC.

Details on this clonotype: Just one base apart from a much larger clone, this may be a read error. V is TRBV7-8 and J is TRBJ2-1; the D is unclear. V lost 2 bases, J lost 0 bases, and 11 bases lay in between. The germline gives CDR1 SGHVS, CDR2 FQNEAQ. This CDR3 spans 16 amino acids. CDR3 region: CASSLQALNSYNEQFF. The CDR3 nucleotides read TGTGCCAGCAGCTTACAAGCTCTGAACTCCTACAATGAGCAGTTCTTC. Looking up the rest from reference TRBV7-8 and TRBJ2-1 gives the full variable domain: GAGVSQSPRYKVAKRGQDVALRCDPISGHVSLFWYQQALGQGPEFLTYFQNEAQLDKSGLPSDRFFAERPEGSVSTLKIQRTQQEDSAVYLCASSLQALNSYNEQFFGPGTRLTVL.

The chain joins TRBV2 to TRBJ1-5; D may be TRBD1 (6 bases). V gave up 6 bases and J gave up 0 bases, with 12 bases separating them. Looked up from germline, CDR1 is SNHLY and CDR2 is FYNNEI. The CDR3 covers 15 residues. In nucleotides, the CDR3 is TGTGCCAGCAGAGCTGGACAGTCTAGCAATCAGCCCCAGCATTTT. It specifies CASRAGQSSNQPQHF.

About this clonotype: A read error may produce the germline difference seen at one junction end. This chain uses TRBV10-3 with TRBJ2-7, with TRBD1 matching over 10 bases. Looked up from germline, CDR1 is ENHRY and CDR2 is SYGVKD. The length of the CDR3 is 14 residues. CDR3 residues: CAISYGTGVYEQYF. DNA of the CDR3: TGTGCCATCAGTTACGGGACAGGGGTCTACGAGCAGTATTTC.

In this sample, this clonotype turned up many times. The chain joins TRBV4-1 to TRBJ2-7; D is unclear. V gave up 0 bases and J gave up 9 bases, with 12 bases separating them. The CDR3 spans 13 residues. Germline V lookup: CDR1 MGHRA, CDR2 YSYEKL. The CDR3 DNA sequence: TGCGCCAGCAGCCAAGAAGGTAGGAGTCTGCAGTACTTC. It specifies CASSQEGRSLQYF.

About this clonotype itself: One junction end disagrees with the germline gene, perhaps due to a read error. The rearrangement links TRBV4-2 to TRBJ2-3; tentative D call: TRBD2 (6 bases). Germline loops: CDR1 LGHNA, CDR2 YNFKEQ. The CDR3 covers 18 residues. The CDR3 region is CASSQEPRPGVGLDMQYF. The CDR3 nucleotides are TGTGCCAGCAGTCAAGAACCCCGCCCGGGAGTCGGTTTAGATATGCAGTATTTT.

The chain links TRBV11-1 to TRBJ2-3; 11 bases fit TRBD2. The CDR3 is 16 amino acids. Germline lookup yields CDR1 SGHAT and CDR2 FQDESV (reference sequence). CDR3 amino acids: CPNSKGLAVSTDTQYF. The DNA for the CDR3 is TGTCCCAACAGCAAGGGACTAGCGGTCAGCACAGATACGCAGTATTTT.

This clonotype was detected only once. The junction differs from germline at one of its ends, possibly a read error. The chain is built from TRBV11-3 and TRBJ2-2; D might be TRBD2 (5 bases). Germline assignment: CDR1 SGHNT and CDR2 YENEEA. The CDR3 spans 15 residues. The CDR3 DNA is TGTGCCAGCAGCTTAGGACGGGTTGACACCGGGGAACTGGTTTTT. It translates to CASSLGRVDTGELVF.

The rearrangement links TRBV11-1 to TRBJ2-1, with a tentative D call TRBD1 (5 bases). Germline V lookup: CDR1 SGHAT, CDR2 FQDESV (reference sequence). V lost 4 bases to trimming and J lost 4 bases, with 17 bases between them. There are 16 residues in the CDR3. CDR3 amino acids: CASSYSTGGCYNEQFF. Written as DNA, the CDR3 is TGTGCCAGCAGCTACTCTACAGGTGGCTGTTACAATGAGCAGTTCTTC.

As concerns this clonotype: A read error may explain this, as a much larger clone is one base away. The chain is built from TRBV7-9 and TRBJ2-1, with TRBD1 matching 7 bases. The CDR3 length is 15 residues. Per the germline V gene, CDR1 is SEHNR and CDR2 is FQNEAQ (reference sequence). Trimming cost V 5 bases and J 9 bases; bases outside gene matches: 13. The CDR3 DNA follows: TGTGCCAGCAGCCCAACAGGGGAGAAGTATAGTGAGCAGTTCTTC. It encodes CASSPTGEKYSEQFF.

The chain couples TRBV4-1 to TRBJ2-1; D is perhaps TRBD1 or TRBD2 (7 bases each). Germline assignment: CDR1 MGHRA and CDR2 YSYEKL. The CDR3 consists of 17 residues. The ends were cut back, 4 bases at V and 8 bases at J, with 24 bases in the middle. The CDR3 region is CASSLEARVQGRDEQFF. The CDR3 bases are TGCGCCAGCAGCCTAGAGGCGAGAGTACAGGGGAGGGATGAGCAGTTCTTC.

This clonotype was seen more than once but under ten times. A read error is possible here, since a much larger clone lies one base away. The rearrangement links TRBV12-3 or TRBV12-4 to TRBJ2-7; TRBD2 matches 7 bases. The length of the CDR3 is 15 residues. The CDR3 protein is CASGLSGIVPHEQYF. In nucleotides, the CDR3 is TGTGCCAGCGGTTTAAGCGGGATTGTCCCCCACGAGCAGTACTTC.

This clonotype was counted only a few times. A much larger clone lies a single base off, so this may be a read error. The chain carries TRBV7-8 and TRBJ1-1, with a weak D call TRBD1 (5 bases). The ends were cut back, 10 bases at V and 4 bases at J, with 13 bases in the middle. The germline gives CDR1 SGHVS, CDR2 FQNEAQ. The CDR3 is 12 amino acids. The DNA for the CDR3 is TGTGCCAACTCGAGGGGCGGCACTGAAGCTTTCTTT. Protein product: CANSRGGTEAFF.

A word on this clonotype: As the CDR3 is not closed by the conserved phenylalanine or tryptophan, this likely results from a read error. The rearrangement uses TRBV11-2 and TRBJ2-1; no reliable D call. This CDR3 has 13 residues. Looked up from germline, CDR1 is SGHAT and CDR2 is FQNNGV. CDR3 protein: CANSLNDVYEQFI. The CDR3 DNA reads as TGTGCCAACAGCTTAAACGATGTCTATGAGCAGTTCATC.

The V gene is TRBV6-5, the J gene TRBJ2-7; 10 bases map to TRBD2. This CDR3 has 15 residues. J gave up 5 bases and V 5 bases, and 9 bases lay outside the gene matches. Looked up from germline, CDR1 is MNHEY and CDR2 is SVGAGI. Here the CDR3 reads CASSTLAGAPHEQYF. CDR3 in DNA: TGTGCCAGCAGTACCCTAGCGGGAGCTCCCCACGAGCAGTACTTC.

This clonotype rates as medium-sized. This chain joins TRBV29-1 and TRBJ2-7; 8 bases line up with TRBD1. The CDR3 is 13 amino acids. CDR1 is SQVTM and CDR2 is ANQGSEA in the germline V gene. The ends lost 4 bases at V and 4 bases at J; junction bases unmatched: 6. CDR3 bases: TGCAGCGTTGGACAGGGGAATGTTTACGAGCAGTACTTC. Amino acids: CSVGQGNVYEQYF.

About this clonotype: One end of the junction fails to match germline, which may point to a read error. The chain recombines TRBV6-1 with TRBJ1-6; a possible D gene is TRBD1 (5 bases). Germline values: CDR1 MNHNS, CDR2 SASEGT. The CDR3 has 14 residues. DNA for the CDR3: TGTGCCAGTAGTGAACGCCAGGGAGTTTCACCACTCCACTTT. It specifies CASSERQGVSPLHF.

CDR3 coding DNA: TGTGCCAGCAGAGACCGGGACGGGGGGGACGAGCAGTACTTC. It yields the protein CASRDRDGGDEQYF. The rearrangement links TRBV6-2 or TRBV6-3 to TRBJ2-7, with 8 bases identical to TRBD2. Germline V gene data show CDR1 as MNHEY and CDR2 as SVGEGT. There are 14 residues in the CDR3. The junction had 9 bases not matched to a gene; V was cut back by 6 bases and J by 5 bases.